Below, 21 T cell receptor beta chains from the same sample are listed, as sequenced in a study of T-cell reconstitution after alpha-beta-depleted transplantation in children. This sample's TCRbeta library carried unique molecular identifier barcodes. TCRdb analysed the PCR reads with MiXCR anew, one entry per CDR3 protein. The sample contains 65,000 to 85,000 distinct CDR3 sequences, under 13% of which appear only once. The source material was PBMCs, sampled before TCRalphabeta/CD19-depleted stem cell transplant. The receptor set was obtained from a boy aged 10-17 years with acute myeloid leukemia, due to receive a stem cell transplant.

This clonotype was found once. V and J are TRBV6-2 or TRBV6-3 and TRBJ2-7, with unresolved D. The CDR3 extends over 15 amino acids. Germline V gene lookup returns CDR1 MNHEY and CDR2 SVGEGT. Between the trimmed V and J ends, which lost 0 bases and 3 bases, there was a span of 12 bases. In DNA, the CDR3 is TGTGCCAGCAGTTACTCTCGCACCTCCTACTACGAGCAGTACTTC. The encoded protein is CASSYSRTSYYEQYF.

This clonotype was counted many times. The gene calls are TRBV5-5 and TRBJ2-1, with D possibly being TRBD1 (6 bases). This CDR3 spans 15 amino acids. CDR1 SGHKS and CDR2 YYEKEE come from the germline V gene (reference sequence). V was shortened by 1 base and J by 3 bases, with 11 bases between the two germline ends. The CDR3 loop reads CASSLRDTFYNEQFF. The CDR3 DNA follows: TGTGCCAGCAGCTTGAGGGACACCTTCTACAATGAGCAGTTCTTC.

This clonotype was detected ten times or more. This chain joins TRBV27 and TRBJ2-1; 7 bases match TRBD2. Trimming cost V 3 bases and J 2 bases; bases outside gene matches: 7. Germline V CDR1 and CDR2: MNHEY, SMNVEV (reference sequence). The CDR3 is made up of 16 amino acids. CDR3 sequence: CASSFRSGATYNEQFF. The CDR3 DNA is TGTGCCAGCAGTTTTCGCAGCGGGGCCACCTACAATGAGCAGTTCTTC.

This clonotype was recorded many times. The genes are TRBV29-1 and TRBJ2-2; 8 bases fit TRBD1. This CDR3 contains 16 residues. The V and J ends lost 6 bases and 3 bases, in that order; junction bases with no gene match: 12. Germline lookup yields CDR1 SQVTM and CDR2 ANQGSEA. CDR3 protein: CSVLDRAAGYTGELFF. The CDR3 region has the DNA TGCAGCGTCCTGGACAGGGCCGCGGGGTACACCGGGGAGCTGTTTTTT.

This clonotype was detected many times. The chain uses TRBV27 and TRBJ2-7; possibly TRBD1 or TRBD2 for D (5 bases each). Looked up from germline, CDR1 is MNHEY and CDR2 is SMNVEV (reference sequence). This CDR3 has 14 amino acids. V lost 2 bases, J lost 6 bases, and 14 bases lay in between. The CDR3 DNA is TGTGCCAGCAGTTTAACCGGGGCGTTAAGCGAGCAGTACTTC. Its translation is CASSLTGALSEQYF.

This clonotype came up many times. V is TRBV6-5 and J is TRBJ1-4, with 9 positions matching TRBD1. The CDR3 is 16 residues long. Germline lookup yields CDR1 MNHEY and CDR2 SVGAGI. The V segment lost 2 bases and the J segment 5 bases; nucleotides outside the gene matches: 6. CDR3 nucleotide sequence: TGTGCCAGCAGTTACCAGGACAGGGGAGGAAATGAAAAACTGTTTTTT. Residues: CASSYQDRGGNEKLFF.

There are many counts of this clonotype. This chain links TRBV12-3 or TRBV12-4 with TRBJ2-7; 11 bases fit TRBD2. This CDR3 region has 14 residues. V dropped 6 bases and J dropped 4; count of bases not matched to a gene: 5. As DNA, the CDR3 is TGTGCCAGCAGACCAACTAGCGGGGGTTACGAGCAGTACTTC. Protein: CASRPTSGGYEQYF.

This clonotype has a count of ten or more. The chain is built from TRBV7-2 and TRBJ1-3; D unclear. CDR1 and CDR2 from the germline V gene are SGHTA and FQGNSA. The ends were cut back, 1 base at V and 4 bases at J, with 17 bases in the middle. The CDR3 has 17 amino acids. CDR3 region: CASSLVIPRVSGNTIYF. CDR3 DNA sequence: TGTGCCAGCAGCTTAGTGATCCCAAGGGTGTCCGGAAACACCATATATTTT.

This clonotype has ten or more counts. CDR3 in amino acids: CASTRTGELFF. For the CDR3, the DNA is TGTGCCAGCACCCGAACCGGGGAGCTGTTTTTT. The chain carries TRBV25-1 and TRBJ2-2; D call uncertain. This CDR3 has 11 residues. V shed 7 bases and J shed 5 bases, with 5 bases lying between them. Germline V gene data show CDR1 as MGHDK and CDR2 as SYGVNS.

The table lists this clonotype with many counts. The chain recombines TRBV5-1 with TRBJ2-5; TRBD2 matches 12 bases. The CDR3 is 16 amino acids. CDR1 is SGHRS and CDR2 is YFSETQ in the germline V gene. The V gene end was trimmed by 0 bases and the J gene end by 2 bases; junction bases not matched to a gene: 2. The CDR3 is CASSLGGLAGQETQYF. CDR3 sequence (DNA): TGCGCCAGCAGCTTGGGCGGACTAGCGGGGCAAGAGACCCAGTACTTC.

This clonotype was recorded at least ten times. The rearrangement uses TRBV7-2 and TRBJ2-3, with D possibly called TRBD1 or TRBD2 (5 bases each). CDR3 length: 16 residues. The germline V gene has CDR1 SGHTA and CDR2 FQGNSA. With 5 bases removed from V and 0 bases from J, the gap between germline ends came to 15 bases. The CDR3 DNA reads TGTGCCAGCAGCAGAACCGGGACGATAAGCACAGATACGCAGTATTTT. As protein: CASSRTGTISTDTQYF.

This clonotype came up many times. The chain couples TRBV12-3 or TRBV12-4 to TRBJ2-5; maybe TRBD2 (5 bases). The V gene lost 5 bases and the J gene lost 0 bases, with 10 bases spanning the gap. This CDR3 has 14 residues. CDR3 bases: TGTGCCAGCAGTGTACGGGGTTACCAAGAGACCCAGTACTTC. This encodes CASSVRGYQETQYF.

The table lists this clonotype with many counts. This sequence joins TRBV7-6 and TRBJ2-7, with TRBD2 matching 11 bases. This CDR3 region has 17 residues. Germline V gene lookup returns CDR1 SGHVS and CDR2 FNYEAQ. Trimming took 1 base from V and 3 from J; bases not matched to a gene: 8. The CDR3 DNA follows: TGTGCCAGCAGCTTAGTTATCCCGACTAGCGGGGACTACGAGCAGTACTTC. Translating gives CASSLVIPTSGDYEQYF.

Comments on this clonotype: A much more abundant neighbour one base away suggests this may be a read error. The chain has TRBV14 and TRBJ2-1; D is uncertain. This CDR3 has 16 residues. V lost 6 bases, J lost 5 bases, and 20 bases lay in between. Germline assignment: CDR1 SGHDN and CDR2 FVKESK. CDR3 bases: TGTGCCAGCAGTTACACGCCCGGCAGAGGCCACAATGAGCAGTTCTTC. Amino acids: CASSYTPGRGHNEQFF.

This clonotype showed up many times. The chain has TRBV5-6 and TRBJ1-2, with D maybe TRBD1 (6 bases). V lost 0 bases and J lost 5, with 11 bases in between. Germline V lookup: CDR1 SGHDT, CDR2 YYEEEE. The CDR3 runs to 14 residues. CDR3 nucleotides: TGTGCCAGCAGCTTGGCCGCCAGGGGTTATGGCTACACCTTC. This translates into CASSLAARGYGYTF.

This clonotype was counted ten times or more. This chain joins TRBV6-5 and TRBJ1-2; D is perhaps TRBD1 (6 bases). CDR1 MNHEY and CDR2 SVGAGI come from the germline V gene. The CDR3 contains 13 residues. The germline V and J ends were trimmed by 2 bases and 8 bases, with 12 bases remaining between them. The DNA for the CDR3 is TGTGCCAGCAGTTACGATACAGGGAAAGGCTACACCTTC. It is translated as CASSYDTGKGYTF.

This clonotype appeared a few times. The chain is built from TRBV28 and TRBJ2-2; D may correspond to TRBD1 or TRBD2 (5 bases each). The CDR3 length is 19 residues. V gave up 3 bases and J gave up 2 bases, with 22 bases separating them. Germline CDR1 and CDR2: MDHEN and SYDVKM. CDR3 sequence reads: CASSLRRDPGTRNTGELFF. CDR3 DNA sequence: TGTGCCAGCAGTTTGAGGAGAGACCCCGGGACGAGAAACACCGGGGAGCTGTTTTTT.

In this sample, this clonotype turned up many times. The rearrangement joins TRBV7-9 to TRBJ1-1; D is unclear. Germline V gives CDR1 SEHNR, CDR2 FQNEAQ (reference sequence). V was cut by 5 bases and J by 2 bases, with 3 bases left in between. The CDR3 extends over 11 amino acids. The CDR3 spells CASSVNTEAFF. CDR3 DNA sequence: TGTGCCAGCAGCGTAAACACTGAAGCTTTCTTT.

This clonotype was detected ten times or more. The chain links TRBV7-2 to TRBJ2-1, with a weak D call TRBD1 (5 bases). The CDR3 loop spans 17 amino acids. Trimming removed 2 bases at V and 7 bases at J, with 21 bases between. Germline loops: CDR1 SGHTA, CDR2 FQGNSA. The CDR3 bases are TGTGCCAGCAGCTTACCACGGAGACTTTTGAGACAGAATGAGCAGTTCTTC. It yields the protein CASSLPRRLLRQNEQFF.

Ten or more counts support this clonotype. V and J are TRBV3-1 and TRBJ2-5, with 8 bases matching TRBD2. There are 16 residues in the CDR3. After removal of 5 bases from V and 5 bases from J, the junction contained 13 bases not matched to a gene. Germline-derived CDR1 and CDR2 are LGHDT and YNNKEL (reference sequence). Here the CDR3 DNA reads TGTGCCAGCAGCTCCACGGGCGGGGGGAACGGGGAGACCCAGTACTTC. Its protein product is CASSSTGGGNGETQYF.

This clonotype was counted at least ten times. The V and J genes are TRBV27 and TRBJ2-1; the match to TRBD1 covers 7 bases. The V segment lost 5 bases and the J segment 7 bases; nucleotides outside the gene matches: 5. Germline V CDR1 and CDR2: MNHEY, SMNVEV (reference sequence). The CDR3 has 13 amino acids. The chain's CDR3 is CASSPDRANEQFF. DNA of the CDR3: TGTGCCAGCAGTCCTGACAGGGCTAATGAGCAGTTCTTC.